Listed below are T cell receptor beta chains from one sample, sequenced in a study of Ad26.COV2.S vaccination and SARS-CoV-2 variants. The table came from immunoSEQ multiplex PCR; TCRdb's copy has only in-frame clones and leaves some out. The sample lists roughly 680,000 clones; roughly 90% were seen once. The specimen comprised peripheral blood, sampled in a trial of Ad26.COV2.S vaccine versus placebo. These receptors were taken from a person aged 18 to 59 who received the Ad26.COV2.S COVID-19 vaccine or a placebo. Both conserved end residues are trimmed from each CDR3. The order of the fields is J gene, V gene, CDR3 protein.

>TRBJ2-5|TRBV29-1
SVEPRAGLNREETQY
>TRBJ1-5|TRBV5-1
ASSNQPQH
>TRBJ2-7|TRBV2
ASSPPIYEQY
>TRBJ1-1|TRBV18
ASSPTQDTEAF
>TRBJ1-2|TRBV4-3
ASSQDAGASYGYT
>TRBJ2-7|TRBV29-1
SVEDRGGKPEQY
>TRBJ2-6|TRBV7-2
ASSFRGPGSNVLT
>TRBJ2-7|TRBV10-3
AISEGVGQY
>TRBJ1-4|TRBV13
ASSPGARTGTGEKLF
>TRBJ1-2|TRBV18
ASSPASGQGVNGYT
>TRBJ2-1|TRBV24-1
ATSDPGGPDNNEQF
>TRBJ2-7|TRBV19
ASSILPRHEQY
>TRBJ2-3|TRBV7-2
ASSLNQRDTQY
>TRBJ2-1|TRBV9
ASSVGAVSYNEQF
>TRBJ2-3|TRBV11-2
ASSFPGEDTQY
>TRBJ1-4|TRBV7-9
ASSLGGSGTTEKLF
>TRBJ2-7|TRBV18
ASSPAASYEQY
>TRBJ1-1|TRBV5-1
ASSPEVWQKVGTEAF
>TRBJ2-5|TRBV29-1
SVEEQQETQY
>TRBJ2-6|TRBV19
ASSGTGSSGANVLT
>TRBJ1-2|TRBV5-6
ASSWDGYGYT
>TRBJ2-3|TRBV27
ASSLWTSTDTQY
>TRBJ1-3|TRBV10-3
AIKGVDLDTIY
>TRBJ1-1|TRBV27
ASMGGQLNTEAF
>TRBJ1-5|TRBV18
ASSPDEAGVRQPQH
>TRBJ1-6|TRBV4-2
ASTPGADNSPLH
>TRBJ2-3|TRBV4-1
ASSQAGRPGTDTQY
>TRBJ2-7|TRBV7-9
ASSSTHEQY
>TRBJ2-3|TRBV5-1
ASSLRGGTDTQY
>TRBJ2-7|TRBV5-5
ASSSRQGWDEQY
>TRBJ1-1|TRBV11-2
ASSLGQQSRNTEAF
>TRBJ1-6|TRBV11-2
ASSLDGGARGNSPLH
>TRBJ2-7|TRBV11-2
ASSHQTSVEQY
>TRBJ1-5|TRBV6-1
ASSEATGVGQPQH
>TRBJ2-3|TRBV11-2
ASSFRSDTQY
>TRBJ2-7|TRBV24-1
ATSDRGSGLSYEQY
>TRBJ1-1|TRBV30
AWSDGEGTEAF
>TRBJ2-1|TRBV29-1
SVQRSYNEQF
>TRBJ2-7|TRBV30
AWSSGVPYEQY
>TRBJ1-2|TRBV30
AWSVLENYGYT
>TRBJ2-1|TRBV5-1
ASSFRDRGKKGNEQF
>TRBJ2-7|TRBV10-2
ASGGGVTMEQY
>TRBJ1-5|TRBV19
ASSMVREGRQPQH
>TRBJ1-4|TRBV6-1
ASSERGREEKLF
>TRBJ1-1|TRBV30
AWRDSRDTEAF
>TRBJ1-1|TRBV2
ASRGDGDSTEAF
>TRBJ2-7|TRBV7-2
ASSASGGYEQY
>TRBJ2-2|TRBV7-2
ASSAGGSTGELF
>TRBJ2-3|TRBV19
ASSGQGFDTQY
>TRBJ2-1|TRBV9
ASSVGPSGGDEQF
>TRBJ1-2|TRBV18
ASSRSQGENYGYT
>TRBJ2-2|TRBV10-1
ASSRDTGELF
>TRBJ1-5|TRBV27
ASSSTGWGQPQH
>TRBJ2-3|TRBV5-1
ASSLTGGLDTQY